A single sample is the source of the 19 T cell receptor beta chains below, sequenced in a study of molecular identifiers for immune sequencing clone quantification. Via MiXCR, TCRdb re-called the PCR reads, giving one row per CDR3 protein. The table lists under 600,000 distinct CDR3 sequences, about a fifth of them singletons, with about 0.84% in the top ten. The sample comprised naive CD8+ T cells from blood, with Jurkat cell RNA spiked in. Subset specified: FACS-sorted CD8+CD4-CCR7+CD45RA+ naive T cells. The source of these receptors is a human donor in good health. Some libraries in this study had Jurkat cell RNA spiked in.

There are a few counts of this clonotype. At one boundary the junction diverges from the germline segment, which might be a read error. This rearrangement joins TRBV11-3 to TRBJ2-1; the D gene is possibly TRBD1 (6 bases). This CDR3 has 18 amino acids. CDR1 and CDR2 from the germline V gene are SGHNT and YENEEA. The CDR3 nucleotides read TGTGCCAGCAGCCGAGGAAAAACAGGGACCTCTGGCTACTATGAGCAGTTCTTC. Its protein is CASSRGKTGTSGYYEQFF. Combining the CDR3 with reference TRBV11-3 and TRBJ2-1 gives the whole variable domain EAGVVQSPRYKIIEKKQPVAFWCNPISGHNTLYWYLQNLGQGPELLIRYENEEAVDDSQLPKDRFSAERLKGVDSTLKIQPAELGDSAVYLCASSRGKTGTSGYYEQFFGPGTRLTVL.

This clonotype was seen many times. For the CDR3, the DNA is TGTGCCAGCAGCGCCTCCGGACCCCAAGAGACCCAGTACTTC. The encoded protein is CASSASGPQETQYF. V usage is TRBV9 and J usage is TRBJ2-5; D unclear. The ends were cut back, 3 bases at V and 1 base at J, with 10 bases in the middle. CDR1 and CDR2 (germline): SGDLS, YYNGEE. The CDR3 contains 14 residues.

Ten or more counts support this clonotype. V is TRBV10-2 and J is TRBJ2-1; weak D call: TRBD2 (5 bases). This CDR3 is built from 12 residues. Per germline, CDR1 WSHSY and CDR2 SAAADI. V was shortened by 6 bases and J by 9 bases, with 12 bases between the two germline ends. The CDR3 sequence is CASRESGGEQFF. CDR3 sequence (DNA): TGCGCCAGCAGGGAAAGCGGCGGTGAGCAGTTCTTC.

This clonotype was counted at least ten times. The chain has TRBV3-1 and TRBJ1-1, with TRBD1 as a possible D gene (5 bases). The CDR3 runs to 15 residues. Trimming cost V 4 bases and J 0 bases, with 12 bases left between them. In germline, CDR1 is LGHDT, CDR2 YNNKEL (reference sequence). This CDR3 reads CASSPRGSLNTEAFF. The CDR3 coding sequence is TGTGCCAGCAGCCCCCGGGGCAGCTTGAACACTGAAGCTTTCTTT.

In its sample, this clonotype was seen a few times. The chain links TRBV20-1 to TRBJ2-3; 10 positions match TRBD2. Germline V gene sequence: CDR1 DFQATT, CDR2 SNEGSKA (reference sequence). The CDR3 contains 19 residues. Trimming removed 0 bases from V and 2 bases from J; junction bases left unmatched: 14. The CDR3 nucleotides read TGCAGTGCTAGAGATCCGCGGGGCTTAGCGGGGGGCCACACAGATACGCAGTATTTT. Protein sequence: CSARDPRGLAGGHTDTQYF.

For this clonotype: A much larger clone differs from this one at a single base, so this may be a read error. The CDR3 is CASSQGGRGFVDTQYF. The CDR3 DNA sequence: TGCGCCAGCAGCCAAGGCGGGCGGGGTTTTGTTGATACGCAGTATTTT. This chain uses TRBV4-3 with TRBJ2-3, with D possibly matching TRBD2 (6 bases). CDR3 size: 16 residues. Deletions cut 1 base from V and 6 bases from J, with 17 bases between. Per germline, CDR1 LGHNA and CDR2 YSLEER.

A few counts support this clonotype. The rearrangement links TRBV6-2 or TRBV6-3 to TRBJ2-1; TRBD2 agrees at 7 bases. V lost 6 bases, J lost 9 bases, and 8 bases stayed unmatched. The CDR3 has 13 residues. Germline V gene sequence: CDR1 MNHEY, CDR2 SVGEGT. The CDR3 bases are TGTGCCAGCAGACTCCCGGGGGAGGGTGAGCAGTTCTTC. Its protein product is CASRLPGEGEQFF.

V usage is TRBV11-2 and J usage is TRBJ2-2, with 9 bases identical to TRBD1. CDR1 SGHAT and CDR2 FQNNGV come from the germline V gene. V lost 5 bases and J lost 2; bases outside the gene matches: 9. The CDR3 contains 17 residues. The CDR3, as DNA: TGTGCCAGCAGCCCACGGGACAGGGACCCCAACACCGGGGAGCTGTTTTTT. Encoded protein: CASSPRDRDPNTGELFF.

There are many counts of this clonotype. The chain uses TRBV12-3 or TRBV12-4 and TRBJ2-6, with 8 positions matching TRBD1. V was pared by 2 bases and J by 0 bases, with 6 bases of the junction left unmatched. The CDR3 sequence is 18 residues long. The DNA for the CDR3 is TGTGCCAGCAGTTTACTAGGACAGGGAGTCTCTGGGGCCAACGTCCTGACTTTC. Amino acids: CASSLLGQGVSGANVLTF.

There are a few counts of this clonotype. The chain carries TRBV19 and TRBJ2-3; maybe TRBD1 (5 bases). Germline V gives CDR1 LNHDA, CDR2 SQIVND (reference sequence). The ends were cut back, 1 base at V and 5 bases at J, with 10 bases in the middle. This CDR3 is built from 14 residues. Here the CDR3 DNA reads TGTGCCAGTAGTATAGGGGGCGGATTAGATACGCAGTATTTT. This encodes CASSIGGGLDTQYF.

A remark on this clonotype: Germline is not matched at one junction end, which may reflect a read error. The CDR3 sequence: CSAVRPPRDTLEGCTF. Written as DNA, the CDR3 is TGCAGTGCTGTACGGCCCCCTCGGGACACCCTGGAGGGCTGCACCTTC. The V call is TRBV20-1, the J call TRBJ1-2; the D gene is possibly TRBD1 (6 bases). Germline lookup yields CDR1 DFQATT and CDR2 SNEGSKA (reference sequence). The CDR3 spans 16 residues.

The V and J genes are TRBV30 and TRBJ2-7; a weak D match, TRBD2 (6 bases). Trimming removed 0 bases at V and 3 bases at J, with 15 bases between. Germline values: CDR1 GTSNPN, CDR2 SVGIG (reference sequence). The CDR3 has 15 amino acids. CDR3 in DNA: TGTGCCTGGAGTGTATACCGGGAGATAGTCTACGAGCAGTACTTC. As protein: CAWSVYREIVYEQYF.

This clonotype was detected a few times. V is TRBV3-1 and J is TRBJ2-7; no reliable D call. V was shortened by 1 base and J by 3 bases, with 4 bases between the two germline ends. CDR1 and CDR2 from the germline V gene are LGHDT and YNNKEL (reference sequence). This CDR3 contains 12 residues. The CDR3 DNA follows: TGTGCCAGCAGCCAAGTGAACTACGAGCAGTACTTC. As protein: CASSQVNYEQYF.

V and J are TRBV6-1 and TRBJ1-2; D might be TRBD1 (5 bases). V gave up 3 bases and J gave up 4 bases, with 15 bases separating them. Germline V lookup: CDR1 MNHNS, CDR2 SASEGT. This CDR3 has 15 residues. This chain's CDR3 is CASSETAGGTYGYTF. The CDR3, as DNA: TGTGCCAGCAGTGAGACGGCGGGGGGGACCTATGGCTACACCTTC.

This chain joins TRBV18 and TRBJ2-1, with 9 nucleotides matching TRBD2. Germline V gene sequence: CDR1 KGHSH, CDR2 LQKENI. With V trimmed by 4 bases and J by 1 base, 8 bases remained unmatched. The CDR3 consists of 17 residues. The CDR3 spells CASSLRGGEFSYNEQFF. CDR3 DNA: TGTGCCAGCTCACTTCGCGGGGGGGAGTTTTCCTACAATGAGCAGTTCTTC.

The gene calls are TRBV6-6 and TRBJ2-3; D is ambiguous. Germline V lookup: CDR1 MNHNY, CDR2 SVGAGI (reference sequence). With 2 bases removed from V and 4 bases from J, the gap between germline ends came to 7 bases. The CDR3 spans 13 residues. CDR3 loop: CASSYPRSDTQYF. CDR3 nucleotides: TGTGCCAGCAGTTACCCTAGATCAGATACGCAGTATTTT.

Ten or more counts support this clonotype. The chain is built from TRBV27 and TRBJ2-7; 7 nucleotides match TRBD2. V lost 6 bases, J lost 1 base, and 12 bases stayed unmatched. The CDR3 runs to 16 residues. The germline V gene encodes CDR1 MNHEY and CDR2 SMNVEV (reference sequence). The chain's CDR3 is CASSSSLAAGSYEQYF. The CDR3 bases are TGTGCCAGCAGCAGCTCCCTAGCGGCGGGTTCCTACGAGCAGTACTTC.

This clonotype was seen many times. V usage is TRBV3-1 and J usage is TRBJ2-7; 12 nucleotides align to TRBD2. Per the germline V gene, CDR1 is LGHDT and CDR2 is YNNKEL (reference sequence). CDR3 length: 14 residues. The J segment lost 7 bases and the V segment lost 4 bases, leaving 5 bases of the junction unmatched. The CDR3 spells CASSLRLAGVEQYF. The DNA of the CDR3 is TGTGCCAGCAGCCTACGACTAGCGGGGGTAGAGCAGTACTTC.

This clonotype was seen once. The junction departs from germline at one end; a sequencing error may be responsible. This sequence joins TRBV4-1 and TRBJ1-1, with D uncertain. The CDR3 runs 17 residues. CDR1 is MGHRA and CDR2 is YSYEKL in the germline V gene. The CDR3 DNA is TGCGCCGGCAGCCAAGACCCGGCAGTAGTGGAAGGCACTGAAGCTTTCTTT. The encoded protein is CAGSQDPAVVEGTEAFF.